The sequence of this TCR beta chain was determined in a study of blood T cell repertoires in COVID-19. This CDR3 region has 15 residues. V gave up 1 base and J gave up 5 bases, with 15 bases separating them. From germline, CDR1 is SGHRS and CDR2 YFSETQ. The authors' processing: Amplification of reference gene primers provided the estimated nucleated cell counts. Only in-frame clones appear in the TCRdb table, and some are missing; sequencing was by immunoSEQ multiplex PCR. From that table come the V and J calls and clone size; the DNA was used to work out D and trimming. Seen here are under 100,000 clones, around 80% observed once, and the top ten hold over 15%.

This sequence was found in a woman aged 60-75 years with acute or convalescent COVID-19. The sample consisted of peripheral blood. The rearrangement joins TRBV5-1 to TRBJ2-5; D may be TRBD1 (6 bases). Here the CDR3 DNA reads TGCGCCAGCAGCTTGCCACAGGGAACAATGGAGACCCAGTACTTC. Translated, it gives CASSLPQGTMETQYF.